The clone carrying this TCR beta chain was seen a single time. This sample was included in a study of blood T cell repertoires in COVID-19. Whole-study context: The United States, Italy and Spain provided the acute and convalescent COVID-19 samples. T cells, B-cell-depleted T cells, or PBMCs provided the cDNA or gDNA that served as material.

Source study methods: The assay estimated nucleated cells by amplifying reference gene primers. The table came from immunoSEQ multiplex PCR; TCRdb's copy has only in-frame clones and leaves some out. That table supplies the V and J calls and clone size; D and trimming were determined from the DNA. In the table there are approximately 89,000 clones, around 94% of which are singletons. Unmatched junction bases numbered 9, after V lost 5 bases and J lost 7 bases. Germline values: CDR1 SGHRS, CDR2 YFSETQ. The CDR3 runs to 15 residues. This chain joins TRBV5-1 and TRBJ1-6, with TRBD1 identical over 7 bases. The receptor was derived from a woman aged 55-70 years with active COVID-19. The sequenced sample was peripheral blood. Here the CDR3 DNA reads TGCGCCAGCAGACCGGCGGACAGGTCAAATTCACCCCTCCACTTT. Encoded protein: CASRPADRSNSPLHF.